The next 25 T cell receptor beta chains were all read from a single sample in a study of blood T cell repertoires in COVID-19 (dated by TCRdb to 2020 to 2021). The library came from the immunoSEQ multiplex PCR assay. TCRdb obtained this table from immuneACCESS and retained in-frame rearrangements with V and J assigned. These tables miss some clones; where compared with another copy, unresolved V genes account for less than half of the shortfall, and the remainder is unexplained. The sample data list 25,000 to 30,000 clones, and about 70% of these were observed just once. The ten largest clonotypes hold about a sixth of the sample. The material sequenced was peripheral blood. Receptors originate from a human donor in a cohort sampled during active COVID-19.

V is TRBV14 and J is TRBJ1-1, with D maybe TRBD1 (5 bases). This CDR3 spans 13 amino acids. The germline CDR1 and CDR2 sequences are SGHDN and FVKESK. The V and J ends lost 0 bases and 11 bases respectively, with 13 bases between them. This chain's CDR3 is CASSQETAAWAFF. The CDR3 nucleotides are TGTGCCAGCAGCCAAGAGACAGCCGCATGGGCTTTCTTT.

V is TRBV18 and J is TRBJ1-1, with D maybe TRBD1 (5 bases). Per the germline V gene, CDR1 is KGHSH and CDR2 is LQKENI. The V end lost 5 bases, the J end lost 11 bases, and 15 bases lay between the germline ends. There are 12 residues in the CDR3. The CDR3 sequence is CASSDKGAYAFF. The CDR3 region has the DNA TGTGCCAGCTCAGATAAAGGGGCGTATGCTTTCTTT.

This clone was seen more than once but under ten times. V is TRBV5-1 and J is TRBJ2-5, with D perhaps TRBD2 (6 bases). V was cut by 3 bases and J by 3 bases, with 15 bases left in between. The CDR3 spans 15 residues. Per the germline V gene, CDR1 is SGHRS and CDR2 is YFSETQ. CDR3 amino acids: CASSWRGAREETQYF. DNA for the CDR3: TGCGCCAGCAGCTGGCGCGGGGCCAGGGAAGAGACCCAGTACTTC.

The rearrangement links TRBV11-2 to TRBJ2-4; 8 bases are a match to TRBD1. This CDR3 comprises 19 residues. V dropped 1 base and J dropped 0; count of bases not matched to a gene: 11. Germline V gene lookup returns CDR1 SGHAT and CDR2 FQNNGV. The CDR3 loop reads CASSLGTGYYLLAKNIQYF. CDR3 DNA: TGTGCCAGCAGCTTAGGGACAGGGTATTACCTACTAGCCAAAAACATTCAGTACTTC.

The chain links TRBV7-3 to TRBJ2-3; a weak D match, TRBD2 (6 bases). Germline assignment: CDR1 SGHTA and CDR2 FQGTGA. The V end was cut by 5 bases, the J end by 4 bases, with 10 bases between. CDR3 length equals 13 residues. The CDR3 loop reads CASSPTGADTQYF. The CDR3 DNA is TGTGCCAGCAGCCCTACGGGAGCAGATACGCAGTATTTT.

The chain joins TRBV5-1 to TRBJ2-1; 9 bases map to TRBD1. The CDR3 has 14 amino acids. The V gene end was trimmed by 4 bases and the J gene end by 7 bases; junction bases not matched to a gene: 6. CDR1 is SGHRS, CDR2 YFSETQ, per germline. DNA of the CDR3: TGCGCCAGCAGCATACAACAGGGGGCGAATGAGCAGTTCTTC. This codes for CASSIQQGANEQFF. The whole variable domain, remainder taken from reference TRBV5-1 and TRBJ2-1, is KAGVTQTPRYLIKTRGQQVTLSCSPISGHRSVSWYQQTPGQGLQFLFEYFSETQRNKGNFPGRFSGRQFSNSRSEMNVSTLELGDSALYLCASSIQQGANEQFFGPGTRLTVL.

The chain employs TRBV9 and TRBJ1-4; 9 positions match TRBD1. The CDR3 has 15 amino acids. V lost 0 bases, J lost 8 bases, and 5 bases stayed unmatched. Germline-derived CDR1 and CDR2 are SGDLS and YYNGEE. Here the CDR3 reads CASSVGGTGREKLFF. The DNA for the CDR3 is TGTGCCAGCAGCGTAGGTGGGACAGGGCGAGAAAAACTGTTTTTT.

This chain joins TRBV3-1 (or the pseudogene TRBV3-2) and TRBJ2-3; 9 bases agree with TRBD2. CDR3 length: 16 amino acids. CDR1 LGHDT and CDR2 YNNKEL come from the germline V gene (reference sequence). Unmatched junction bases numbered 6, after V lost 5 bases and J lost 0 bases. This CDR3 is CASSWSGGLSTDTQYF. The CDR3 nucleotides read TGTGCCAGCAGCTGGAGCGGGGGGCTGAGCACAGATACGCAGTATTTT.

This chain connects TRBV10-2 to TRBJ2-3, with TRBD2 matching over 11 bases. This CDR3 region has 14 residues. The germline gives CDR1 WSHSY, CDR2 SAAADI. J gave up 5 bases and V 6 bases, and 4 bases lay outside the gene matches. The CDR3 bases are TGCGCCAGCAGACTAGCGGGAGATCTAGATACGCAGTATTTT. Translating gives CASRLAGDLDTQYF.

This clone occurred many times. V and J are TRBV11-3 and TRBJ2-6; 7 bases align to TRBD1. CDR3 length: 16 amino acids. The V and J ends lost 4 bases and 0 bases, in that order; junction bases with no gene match: 3. Germline lookup yields CDR1 SGHNT and CDR2 YENEEA. CDR3 residues: CASSSPGGSGANVLTF. CDR3 in DNA: TGTGCCAGCAGCTCACCAGGGGGCTCTGGGGCCAACGTCCTGACTTTC. Full variable domain (rest looked up from reference TRBV11-3 and TRBJ2-6): EAGVVQSPRYKIIEKKQPVAFWCNPISGHNTLYWYLQNLGQGPELLIRYENEEAVDDSQLPKDRFSAERLKGVDSTLKIQPAELGDSAVYLCASSSPGGSGANVLTFGAGSRLTVL.

The V gene is TRBV5-1, the J gene TRBJ2-3; possible D gene TRBD2, 6 bases. Trimming took 1 base from V and 0 from J, leaving 12 bases between them. Germline values: CDR1 SGHRS, CDR2 YFSETQ. The CDR3 spans 16 residues. The DNA of the CDR3 is TGCGCCAGCAGCTTGCCAGTGGAGGGTAGCACAGATACGCAGTATTTT. It codes for CASSLPVEGSTDTQYF.

J is TRBJ1-2 and V is TRBV9; TRBD1 matches at 7 bases. J lost 2 bases, V lost 0 bases, and 4 bases had no gene match. This CDR3 has 15 amino acids. Germline V gives CDR1 SGDLS, CDR2 YYNGEE. The CDR3 DNA is TGTGCCAGCAGCGTAGACAGGGGCGGGAACTATGGCTACACCTTC. It is translated as CASSVDRGGNYGYTF.

This chain uses TRBV3-1 (or the pseudogene TRBV3-2) with TRBJ2-1; D might be TRBD2 (6 bases). Germline V gene data show CDR1 as LGHDT and CDR2 as YNNKEL (reference sequence). V lost 4 bases to trimming and J lost 6 bases, with 10 bases between them. The CDR3 runs 13 residues. This chain's CDR3 is CASSPLGGNEQFF. CDR3 nucleotides: TGTGCCAGCAGCCCCCTCGGGGGCAATGAGCAGTTCTTC.

The rearrangement uses TRBV12-3 or TRBV12-4 and TRBJ2-1, with D uncertain. The V gene lost 6 bases and the J gene lost 0 bases, with 6 bases spanning the gap. CDR3 length: 13 amino acids. The CDR3 reads CASRADSYNEQFF. CDR3 DNA: TGTGCCAGCAGGGCAGACTCCTACAATGAGCAGTTCTTC.

This CDR3 is CASSPSGTGAYGYTF. CDR3 DNA sequence: TGTGCCAGCAGCCCTTCCGGGACAGGAGCATATGGCTACACCTTC. The chain employs TRBV4-2 and TRBJ1-2; 8 nucleotides line up with TRBD1. V lost 4 bases and J lost 5; bases outside the gene matches: 9. This CDR3 has 15 amino acids. Per the germline V gene, CDR1 is LGHNA and CDR2 is YNFKEQ.

The chain joins TRBV30 to TRBJ1-1; the D is unclear. CDR1 and CDR2 (germline): GTSNPN, SVGIG (reference sequence). The CDR3 runs to 12 residues. Trimming stripped 2 bases from V and 0 bases from J, with 4 bases between. The DNA for the CDR3 is TGTGCCTGGAGTCCAGTGAACACTGAAGCTTTCTTT. It translates to CAWSPVNTEAFF.

The rearrangement joins TRBV24-1 to TRBJ1-5; D call uncertain. Germline assignment: CDR1 KGHDR and CDR2 SFDVKD. The CDR3 has 16 residues. The ends were cut back, 5 bases at V and 6 bases at J, with 19 bases in the middle. The CDR3 region has the DNA TGTGCCACCAGTGGTCCGGGCCCCTCCGGGAGTCAGCCCCAGCATTTT. This translates into CATSGPGPSGSQPQHF.

The chain couples TRBV27 to TRBJ2-7; 8 bases map to TRBD1. This CDR3 comprises 15 residues. CDR1 MNHEY and CDR2 SMNVEV come from the germline V gene (reference sequence). V shed 5 bases, J shed 0 bases, and the junction held 6 bases outside the gene matches. The CDR3 is CASSPTGGGSYEQYF. DNA for the CDR3: TGTGCCAGCAGTCCAACAGGGGGAGGCTCCTACGAGCAGTACTTC.

This chain connects TRBV18 to TRBJ2-5, with a weak D call TRBD1 (6 bases). V was trimmed by 4 bases and J by 1 base, leaving 13 bases between them. The germline CDR1 and CDR2 sequences are KGHSH and LQKENI. This CDR3 has 15 amino acids. CDR3 coding DNA: TGTGCCAGCTCACTAGGACAGACGGCCCAAGAGACCCAGTACTTC. This gives the protein CASSLGQTAQETQYF.

This rearrangement joins TRBV5-6 to TRBJ2-7, with 8 bases fitting TRBD2. The CDR3 runs to 13 residues. The V gene end was trimmed by 5 bases and the J gene end by 0 bases; junction bases not matched to a gene: 1. Germline V gene sequence: CDR1 SGHDT, CDR2 YYEEEE. The CDR3 spells CASRTSVSYEQYF. In nucleotides, the CDR3 is TGTGCCAGCAGGACTAGCGTCTCCTACGAGCAGTACTTC.

V is TRBV6-2 or TRBV6-3 and J is TRBJ2-6, with a tentative D call TRBD2 (6 bases). The ends were cut back, 3 bases at V and 4 bases at J, with 10 bases in the middle. The CDR3 consists of 15 residues. Germline-derived CDR1 and CDR2 are MNHEY and SVGEGT. The DNA for the CDR3 is TGTGCCAGCAGTTATGGCGGGATAGGGGCCAACGTCCTGACTTTC. As protein: CASSYGGIGANVLTF.

The J gene is TRBJ1-1, the V gene TRBV5-1; TRBD1 might be the D (5 bases). Trimming pared 0 bases from V and 4 bases from J, leaving 13 bases between. This CDR3 is 15 amino acids long. The germline V gene encodes CDR1 SGHRS and CDR2 YFSETQ. CDR3 in DNA: TGCGCCAGCAGCTTGGAGGGGCGGGGTGTCACTGAAGCTTTCTTT. It specifies CASSLEGRGVTEAFF.

This clone showed up just once. J is TRBJ1-4 and V is TRBV7-2, with D perhaps matching TRBD1 (6 bases). The CDR3 runs 15 residues. Germline CDR1 and CDR2: SGHTA and FQGNSA. The V and J ends lost 2 bases and 7 bases respectively, with 14 bases between them. CDR3 bases: TGTGCCAGCAGCTTATTGCTGGGGGCCAGTGAAAAACTGTTTTTT. This gives the protein CASSLLLGASEKLFF.

The chain couples TRBV5-4 to TRBJ2-1; 10 bases line up with TRBD1. Trimming cost V 6 bases and J 3 bases; bases outside gene matches: 6. CDR1 SGHNT and CDR2 YYREEE come from the germline V gene (reference sequence). The CDR3 loop spans 15 amino acids. In DNA form, the CDR3 reads TGTGCCAGCACTACGGGACAGGGGCACTACAATGAGCAGTTCTTC. As protein: CASTTGQGHYNEQFF.

The chain employs TRBV19 and TRBJ1-2; 7 positions agree with TRBD1. This CDR3 has 17 residues. V was clipped by 2 bases and J by 0 bases; unmatched bases: 9. In germline, CDR1 is LNHDA, CDR2 SQIVND (reference sequence). CDR3 region: CASSIPRGVGANYGYTF. CDR3 nucleotides: TGTGCCAGTAGTATACCCAGGGGGGTCGGGGCTAACTATGGCTACACCTTC. The variable domain in full, completed from reference TRBV19 and TRBJ1-2, reads DGGITQSPKYLFRKEGQNVTLSCEQNLNHDAMYWYRQDPGQGLRLIYYSQIVNDFQKGDIAEGYSVSREKKESFPLTVTSAQKNPTAFYLCASSIPRGVGANYGYTFGSGTRLTVV.